This TCR beta chain comes out of a study of cytomegalovirus exposure and HLA in healthy donors. Study-wide background: In a later analysis, the roughly 110 validation repertoires were reported to have used the same platform as the approximately 690 first-cohort repertoires.

V lost 7 bases and J lost 5, with 26 bases in between. The germline V gene encodes CDR1 SGHVS and CDR2 FQNEAQ. The CDR3 length is 17 residues. The donors were in the approximately 120-subject validation cohort; that cohort was separate from the roughly 700-subject first cohort. Generated by immunoSEQ multiplex PCR, the TCRdb table keeps only in-frame clones and is missing some. The repertoire holds around 20,000 clones, with 97% as singletons. Study-level findings and limits: Under in vitro conditions, a few CMV-associated chains were confirmed as specific for CMV antigens. According to the study, 150 to 200 TCR beta chains were cytomegalovirus-associated.

Points on this clone: Its specificity is not known.

The chain has TRBV7-8 and TRBJ2-5, with a tentative D call TRBD2 (6 bases). Sequenced input: PBMCs. This sequence originates from a man aged 30 to 45 in good health and CMV-seropositive. The CDR3 DNA reads as TGTGCCAGCAAGCTTAATTGGCGAGCGGAGGGTCGGGAGACCCAGTACTTC. Translated, it gives CASKLNWRAEGRETQYF.